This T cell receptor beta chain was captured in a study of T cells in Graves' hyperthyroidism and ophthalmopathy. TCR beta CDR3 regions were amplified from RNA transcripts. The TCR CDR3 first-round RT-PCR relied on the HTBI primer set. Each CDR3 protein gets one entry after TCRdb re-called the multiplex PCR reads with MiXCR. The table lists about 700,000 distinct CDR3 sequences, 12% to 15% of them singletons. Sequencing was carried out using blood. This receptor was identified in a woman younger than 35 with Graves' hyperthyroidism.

DNA for the CDR3: TGTGCCAGCAGCTTAGTACGTCGACCACTCGTAGGCATTCAGTACTTC. Its protein product is CASSLVRRPLVGIQYF. This rearrangement joins TRBV11-2 to TRBJ2-4; unclear D gene. Germline CDR1 is SGHAT and CDR2 is FQNNGV. The ends were cut back, 1 base at V and 9 bases at J, with 19 bases in the middle. CDR3 length: 16 amino acids. Complete variable domain (other parts from reference TRBV11-2 and TRBJ2-4): EAGVAQSPRYKIIEKRQSVAFWCNPISGHATLYWYQQILGQGPKLLIQFQNNGVVDDSQLPKDRFSAERLKGVDSTLKIQPAKLEDSAVYLCASSLVRRPLVGIQYFGAGTRLSVL.